The source of this T cell receptor beta chain is a study of blood T cell repertoires in COVID-19. Study at large: Acute and convalescent COVID-19 samples came from the United States, Italy and Spain. Nucleic acid was either cDNA or gDNA, and it came from T cells, B-cell-depleted T cells, or PBMCs.

In the study's own analysis: Amplification from reference gene primers served as the basis for estimated nucleated cell counts. Generated by immunoSEQ multiplex PCR, the TCRdb table keeps only in-frame clones and is missing some. V, J and clone size reflect that table, while D and trimming were determined from the DNA. The data show about 350,000 clones, around 87% seen once. The junction had 1 base not matched to a gene; V was cut back by 4 bases and J by 6 bases. Looked up from germline, CDR1 is KGHSH and CDR2 is LQKENI. The CDR3 is 14 amino acids. Seattle patients were enrolled during active infection and followed longitudinally.

Specimen: peripheral blood. This sequence was found in a woman aged 45-65 years with COVID-19, enrolled during active disease. J is TRBJ2-1 and V is TRBV18; 12 nucleotides agree with TRBD2. The CDR3 protein is CASSQTSGSNEQFF. DNA for the CDR3: TGTGCCAGCTCACAGACTAGCGGGAGCAATGAGCAGTTCTTC.